This TCR beta chain was recorded in a study of blood T cells in healthy people across ages. Overall study context: For every two T cells, template switching captured about one barcoded beta molecule. Study findings and constraints: Among long-lived donors, naive CD4+ cells were more numerous and diversity higher than in aged donors. Diversity was estimated from one million T cells, and these estimates were considered underestimates.

On this clonotype itself: What it binds is not known.

Each donor gave ten milliliters of peripheral blood. Then a second PCR, running about 6 to 12 cycles, was carried out with a sample-barcoded 5' primer and a J-beta primer mix. TCRdb passed the 5' RACE reads through MiXCR, listing each CDR3 protein once. The sample gives about 640,000 distinct CDR3 sequences, roughly three fifths of which show up once; approximately 37% is in the top ten. The germline CDR1 and CDR2 sequences are LGHDT and YNNKEL (reference sequence). The CDR3 contains 13 residues. Deletions cut 2 bases from V and 5 bases from J, with 9 bases between. Sequencing input: blood. The V call is TRBV3-1, the J call TRBJ2-5; D ambiguous. The source is a man between 60 and 75 years old in good health. The CDR3 coding sequence is TGTGCCAGCAGCCAATCTAGTTCGGAGACCCAGTACTTC. Its translation is CASSQSSSETQYF.